This T cell receptor beta chain was sequenced for a study of blood T cell repertoires in COVID-19. Turning to the study itself: The samples span acute and convalescent COVID-19 from the United States, Italy and Spain. The analysed material was cDNA or gDNA that came from T cells, B-cell-depleted T cells, or PBMCs.

Germline CDR1 is LNHDA and CDR2 is SQIVND (reference sequence). V lost 3 bases and J lost 5; bases outside the gene matches: 16. This CDR3 region has 18 residues. Participants came from some 23 US areas, aged roughly 18 to 100 years. Libraries were prepared by immunoSEQ multiplex PCR; TCRdb keeps only in-frame clonotypes and omits some of them. The sample lists fewer than 350,000 clones; about 89% were seen once. Input material: PBMCs or T cells enriched from blood (not recorded which). The J gene is TRBJ2-5, the V gene TRBV19; 9 bases agree with TRBD1. This clonotype was sampled from a man aged 60 to 69 who had recovered from COVID-19. This chain's CDR3 is CASSMPNPGQGIRETQYF. The CDR3 bases are TGTGCCAGTAGTATGCCAAACCCGGGACAGGGCATCCGGGAGACCCAGTACTTC.